Given below is one T cell receptor (beta chain) in context. The antigen remains undetermined. CDR3 length: 16 residues. V dropped 0 bases and J dropped 4; count of bases not matched to a gene: 4. Germline V gene sequence: CDR1 SGDLS, CDR2 YYNGEE. A 1 in 200,000 to 1 in 1 million T cell depth was the sequencing target. Clones were sequenced by immunoSEQ multiplex PCR, and TCRdb holds only the in-frame ones, with some missing. The sample lists about 300,000 clones, 67% occurring once. The sample originates from a study of cytotoxic CD8 clonotypes in ibrutinib-treated CLL. Across the study: Collecting the response samples happened after a median approximately twelve months of treatment, with a range of 6 to 36. Notes on the study in general: Before falling back toward baseline at progression, clonality had risen at the time of ibrutinib response.

The starting material was PBMCs, obtained after 36 months of ibrutinib treatment. The genes are TRBV9 and TRBJ2-2; 9 positions match TRBD1. The TCR originated in a human donor with chronic lymphocytic leukemia. The CDR3 DNA is TGTGCCAGCAGCGTAGGGTTGGACAGGGGCACCGGGGAGCTGTTTTTT. Translating it yields CASSVGLDRGTGELFF.